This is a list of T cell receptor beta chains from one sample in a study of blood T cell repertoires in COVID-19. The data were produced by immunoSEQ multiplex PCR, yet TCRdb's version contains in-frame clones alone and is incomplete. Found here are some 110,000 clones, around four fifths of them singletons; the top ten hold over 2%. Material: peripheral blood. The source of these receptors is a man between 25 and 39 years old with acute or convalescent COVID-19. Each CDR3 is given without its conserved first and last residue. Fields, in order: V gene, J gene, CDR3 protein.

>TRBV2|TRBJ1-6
ASSTYIMGNSPLH
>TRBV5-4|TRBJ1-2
ASSSRGLGNGYT
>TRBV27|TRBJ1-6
ASRATGLNNSPLH
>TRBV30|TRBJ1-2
AWSGGGGSYYGYT
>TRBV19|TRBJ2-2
ASSAGLAGGQLNTGELF
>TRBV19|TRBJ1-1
ASSLDRGPEAF
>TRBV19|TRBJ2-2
ASRASARMRTGELF
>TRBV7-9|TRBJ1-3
ASSLLNGVGSGNTIY
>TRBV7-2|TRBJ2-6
ASSLGGGPGANVLT
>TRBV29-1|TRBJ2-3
SVEPSGGTDTQY
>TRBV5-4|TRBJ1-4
ASSPGGVGNEKLF
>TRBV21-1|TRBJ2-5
ASSSGLGETQY
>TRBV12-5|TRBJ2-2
ASGLRQGFTGELF
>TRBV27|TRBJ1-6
ASSYYGQTYNSPLH
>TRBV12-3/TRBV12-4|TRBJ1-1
ASSIAMNTEAF
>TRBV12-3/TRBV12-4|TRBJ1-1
ASSFGYTEAF
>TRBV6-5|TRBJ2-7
ASSYTELASEY
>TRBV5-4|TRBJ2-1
ASSLGGRVPTSSYNEQF
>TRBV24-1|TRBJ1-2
ATSDTQTGSYGYT
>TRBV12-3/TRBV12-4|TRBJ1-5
ASRMSRFQPQH
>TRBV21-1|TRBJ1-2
ASQDSGYGYT
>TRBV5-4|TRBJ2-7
ASSWESYEQY
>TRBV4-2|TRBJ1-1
ASSQGAGETEAF
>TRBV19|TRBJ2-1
ASTGLGTGGVNEQF
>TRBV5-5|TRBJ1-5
ASSLGQNNQPQH
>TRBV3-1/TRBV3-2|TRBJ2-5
ASSQDGRPRETQY
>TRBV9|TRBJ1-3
ASSVAGGAGNTIY